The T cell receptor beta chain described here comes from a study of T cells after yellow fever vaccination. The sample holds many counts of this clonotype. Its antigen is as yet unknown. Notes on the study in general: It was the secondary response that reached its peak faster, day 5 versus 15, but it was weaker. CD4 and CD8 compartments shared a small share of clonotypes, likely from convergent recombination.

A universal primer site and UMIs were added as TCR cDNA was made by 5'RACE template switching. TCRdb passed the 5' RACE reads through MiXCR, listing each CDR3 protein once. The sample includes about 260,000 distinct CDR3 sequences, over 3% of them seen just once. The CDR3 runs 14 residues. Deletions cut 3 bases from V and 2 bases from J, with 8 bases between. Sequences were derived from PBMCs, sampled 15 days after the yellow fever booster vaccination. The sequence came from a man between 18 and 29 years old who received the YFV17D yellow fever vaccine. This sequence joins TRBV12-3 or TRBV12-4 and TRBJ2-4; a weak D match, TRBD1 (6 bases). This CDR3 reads CASSFRDTKNIQYF. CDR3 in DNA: TGTGCCAGCAGTTTTCGGGACACCAAAAACATTCAGTACTTC.